The 7 T cell receptor beta chains in this list originate from one sample, sequenced in a study of blood T cell repertoires in COVID-19. Sequencing used immunoSEQ multiplex PCR; TCRdb keeps in-frame clones, though not all of them. The sample holds some 120,000 clones, about 85% seen once. The specimen sequenced was peripheral blood. These receptors were collected from a man between 65 and 79 years old with acute or convalescent COVID-19.

This clone was seen ten or more times. The rearrangement joins TRBV7-8 to TRBJ1-1; 8 bases map to TRBD1. V lost 5 bases to trimming and J lost 4 bases; unmatched junction nucleotides: 6. The CDR3 length is 14 residues. Germline CDR1 reads SGHVS; CDR2 reads FQNEAQ. The CDR3 nucleotides are TGTGCCAGCAGCCTTCAGCAGGGGGCCACTGAAGCTTTCTTT. This sequence encodes CASSLQQGATEAFF. The whole variable domain, remainder taken from reference TRBV7-8 and TRBJ1-1, is GAGVSQSPRYKVAKRGQDVALRCDPISGHVSLFWYQQALGQGPEFLTYFQNEAQLDKSGLPSDRFFAERPEGSVSTLKIQRTQQEDSAVYLCASSLQQGATEAFFGQGTRLTVV.

The chain links TRBV5-1 to TRBJ2-3; D unclear. CDR1 is SGHRS and CDR2 is YFSETQ in the germline V gene. This CDR3 is built from 15 residues. V was pared by 1 base and J by 2 bases, with 11 bases between. CDR3 amino acids: CASSLYRVNTDTQYF. DNA of the CDR3: TGCGCCAGCAGCTTGTACCGCGTAAACACAGATACGCAGTATTTT.

This clone occurred once. The chain employs TRBV4-1 and TRBJ1-2; D call uncertain. CDR1 and CDR2 (germline): MGHRA, YSYEKL. The CDR3 runs 16 residues. The V end was cut by 1 base, the J end by 4 bases, with 16 bases between. The CDR3 DNA sequence: TGCGCCAGCAGCCAAGTTGCCCAATACAGCAGCTATGGCTACACCTTC. Translation: CASSQVAQYSSYGYTF.

This clone was observed many times. The genes are TRBV15 and TRBJ1-4; no clear D gene. Trimming removed 3 bases from V and 0 bases from J, with 17 bases in between. This CDR3 has 18 amino acids. Germline V gene lookup returns CDR1 LNHNV and CDR2 YYDKDF (reference sequence). The CDR3 region has the DNA TGTGCCACCAGCAGGGGCACCGGAGGGCGCTCAACTAATGAAAAACTGTTTTTT. Its protein product is CATSRGTGGRSTNEKLFF.

The rearrangement links TRBV5-1 to TRBJ1-1; D is perhaps TRBD1 (5 bases). The ends were cut back, 2 bases at V and 0 bases at J, with 8 bases in the middle. The CDR3 spans 14 residues. The V gene's germline CDR1 is SGHRS and CDR2 YFSETQ. The CDR3 spells CASSLGHLNTEAFF. The CDR3 nucleotides are TGCGCCAGCAGCTTAGGACATTTGAACACTGAAGCTTTCTTT.

This CDR3 reads CASSDYRYTSGNTIYF. As DNA, the CDR3 is TGCGCCAGCAGTGACTACAGGTACACCTCTGGAAACACCATATATTTT. The chain is built from TRBV10-2 and TRBJ1-3; D is perhaps TRBD1 (5 bases). V lost 3 bases, J lost 0 bases, and 12 bases lay in between. CDR1 and CDR2 (germline): WSHSY, SAAADI. The CDR3 loop spans 16 amino acids.

V is TRBV3-1 (or the pseudogene TRBV3-2) and J is TRBJ1-3; no clear D. From germline, CDR1 is LGHDT and CDR2 YNNKEL (reference sequence). There are 13 residues in the CDR3. The ends were cut back, 3 bases at V and 4 bases at J, with 7 bases in the middle. The chain's CDR3 is CASSQARGNTIYF. The CDR3 DNA reads TGTGCCAGCAGCCAGGCAAGAGGAAACACCATATATTTT.